This TCR beta chain was recorded in a study of CD8 T cells in ankylosing spondylitis. Broader study findings: The study identified a TCR beta motif of about eight highly homologous variants that appeared characteristic of ankylosing spondylitis blood.

One entry per CDR3 protein, called by TCRdb with MiXCR from the 5' RACE reads. Here the sample spans roughly 350,000 distinct CDR3 sequences, less than 9.5% being singletons. Regarding this clonotype: Antigen unknown.

This clonotype was obtained from a male donor with ankylosing spondylitis. The sequencing sample was made of blood, either unsorted or a sorted T cell fraction (not recorded which).

The CDR3 bases are TGTGCCAGCAGCTTAGAAGGCGGGAGAGGGGATACGCAGTATTTT. Residues: CASSLEGGRGDTQYF. The genes are TRBV7-2 and TRBJ2-3; 7 nucleotides agree with TRBD2. Germline V gives CDR1 SGHTA, CDR2 FQGNSA. Losses at the gene ends were 1 base for V and 6 bases for J; bases not matched to a gene: 7. The CDR3 is 15 residues long.